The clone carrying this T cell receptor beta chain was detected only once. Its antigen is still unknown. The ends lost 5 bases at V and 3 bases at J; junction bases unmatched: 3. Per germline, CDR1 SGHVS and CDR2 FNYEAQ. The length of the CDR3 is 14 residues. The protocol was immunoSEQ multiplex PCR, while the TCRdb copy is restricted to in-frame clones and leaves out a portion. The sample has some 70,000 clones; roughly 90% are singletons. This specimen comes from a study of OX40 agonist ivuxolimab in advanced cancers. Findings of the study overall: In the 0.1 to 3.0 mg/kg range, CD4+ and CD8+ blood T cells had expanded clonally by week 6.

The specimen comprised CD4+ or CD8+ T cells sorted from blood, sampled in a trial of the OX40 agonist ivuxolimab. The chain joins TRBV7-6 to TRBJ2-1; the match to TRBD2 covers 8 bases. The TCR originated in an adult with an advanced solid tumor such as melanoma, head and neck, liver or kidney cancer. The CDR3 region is CASSETSGYNEQFF. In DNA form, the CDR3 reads TGTGCCAGCAGCGAAACTAGCGGCTACAATGAGCAGTTCTTC.